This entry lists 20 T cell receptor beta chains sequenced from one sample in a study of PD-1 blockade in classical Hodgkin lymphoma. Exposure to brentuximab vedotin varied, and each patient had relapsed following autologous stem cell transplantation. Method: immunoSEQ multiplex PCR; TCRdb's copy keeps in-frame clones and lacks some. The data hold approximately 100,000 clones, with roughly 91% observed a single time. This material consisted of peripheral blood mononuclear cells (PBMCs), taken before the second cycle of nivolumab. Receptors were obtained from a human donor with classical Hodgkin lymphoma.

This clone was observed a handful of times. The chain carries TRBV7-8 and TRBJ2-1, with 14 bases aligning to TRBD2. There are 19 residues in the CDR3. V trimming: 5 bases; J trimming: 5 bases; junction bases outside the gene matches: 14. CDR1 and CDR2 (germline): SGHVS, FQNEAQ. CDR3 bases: TGTGCCAGCAGCCCCCGGACTAGCGGGGGGAAAGTGCCAAACAATGAGCAGTTCTTC. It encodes CASSPRTSGGKVPNNEQFF. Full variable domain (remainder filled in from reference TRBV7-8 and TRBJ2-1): GAGVSQSPRYKVAKRGQDVALRCDPISGHVSLFWYQQALGQGPEFLTYFQNEAQLDKSGLPSDRFFAERPEGSVSTLKIQRTQQEDSAVYLCASSPRTSGGKVPNNEQFFGPGTRLTVL.

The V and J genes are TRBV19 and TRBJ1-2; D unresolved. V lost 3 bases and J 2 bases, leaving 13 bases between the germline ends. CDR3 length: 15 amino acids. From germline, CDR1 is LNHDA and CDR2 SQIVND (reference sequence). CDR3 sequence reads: CASSIGRQGNYGYTF. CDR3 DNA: TGTGCCAGTAGTATTGGCAGGCAAGGGAACTATGGCTACACCTTC.

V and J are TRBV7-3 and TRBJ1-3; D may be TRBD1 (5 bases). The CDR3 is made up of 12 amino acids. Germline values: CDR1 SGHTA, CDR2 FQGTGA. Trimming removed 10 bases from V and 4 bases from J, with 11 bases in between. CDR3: CATRDPGNTIYF. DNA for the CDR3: TGTGCCACCCGGGACCCCGGAAACACCATATATTTT.

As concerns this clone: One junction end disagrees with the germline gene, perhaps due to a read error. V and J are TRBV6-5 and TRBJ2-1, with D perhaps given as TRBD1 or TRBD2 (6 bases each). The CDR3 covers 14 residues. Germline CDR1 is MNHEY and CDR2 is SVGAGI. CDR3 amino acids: CASTYTGAHNEQFF. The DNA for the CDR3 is TGTGCCAGCACTTACACGGGGGCTCACAATGAGCAGTTCTTC.

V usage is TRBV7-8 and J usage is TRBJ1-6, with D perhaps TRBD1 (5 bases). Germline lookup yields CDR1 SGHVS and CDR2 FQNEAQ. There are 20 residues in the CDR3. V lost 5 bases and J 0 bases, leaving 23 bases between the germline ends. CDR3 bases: TGTGCCAGCAGCCATAAGGGGATAGGGCAACACGGCTCCTATAATTCACCCCTCCACTTT. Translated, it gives CASSHKGIGQHGSYNSPLHF.

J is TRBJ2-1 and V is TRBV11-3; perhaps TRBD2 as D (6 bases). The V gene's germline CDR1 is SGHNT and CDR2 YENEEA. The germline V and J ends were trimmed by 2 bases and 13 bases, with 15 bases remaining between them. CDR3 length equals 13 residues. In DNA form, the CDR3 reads TGTGCCAGCAGCTTAATCGACATGGGGGGTCAGTTCTTC. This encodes CASSLIDMGGQFF.

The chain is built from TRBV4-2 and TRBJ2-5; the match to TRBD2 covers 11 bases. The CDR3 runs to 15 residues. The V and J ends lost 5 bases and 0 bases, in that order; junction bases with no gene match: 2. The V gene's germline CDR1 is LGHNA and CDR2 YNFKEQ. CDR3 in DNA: TGTGCCAGCAGCATTAGCGGGGGGGACCAAGAGACCCAGTACTTC. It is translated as CASSISGGDQETQYF.

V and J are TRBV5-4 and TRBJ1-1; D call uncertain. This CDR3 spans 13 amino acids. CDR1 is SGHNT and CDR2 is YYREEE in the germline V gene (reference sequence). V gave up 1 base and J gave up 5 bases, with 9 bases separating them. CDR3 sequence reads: CASSLRTGTEAFF. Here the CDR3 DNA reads TGTGCCAGCAGCTTGCGGACGGGGACTGAAGCTTTCTTT. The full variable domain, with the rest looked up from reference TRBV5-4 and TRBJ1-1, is ETGVTQSPTHLIKTRGQQVTLRCSSQSGHNTVSWYQQALGQGPQFIFQYYREEENGRGNFPPRFSGLQFPNYSSELNVNALELDDSALYLCASSLRTGTEAFFGQGTRLTVV.

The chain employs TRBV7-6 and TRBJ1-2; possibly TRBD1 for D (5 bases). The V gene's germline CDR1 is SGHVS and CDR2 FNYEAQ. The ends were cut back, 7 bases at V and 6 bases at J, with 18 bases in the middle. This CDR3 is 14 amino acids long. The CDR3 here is CASTPYEAGDGYTF. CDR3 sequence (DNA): TGTGCCAGCACCCCTTATGAGGCGGGGGATGGCTACACCTTC.

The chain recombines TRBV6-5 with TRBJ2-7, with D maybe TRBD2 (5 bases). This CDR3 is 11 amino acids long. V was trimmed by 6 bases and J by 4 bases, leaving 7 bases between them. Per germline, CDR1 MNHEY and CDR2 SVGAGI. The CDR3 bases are TGTGCCAGCAGGCGGACTTACGAGCAGTACTTC. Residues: CASRRTYEQYF.

The DNA for the CDR3 is TGTGCCAGCAGCTTGGCCAAGGGCAGGGTGGCTACTGAAGCTTTCTTT. Translation: CASSLAKGRVATEAFF. The rearrangement uses TRBV5-4 and TRBJ1-1; TRBD1 might be the D (5 bases). The V end was cut by 0 bases, the J end by 5 bases, with 17 bases between. The CDR3 is 16 amino acids. Germline V gene lookup returns CDR1 SGHNT and CDR2 YYREEE (reference sequence).

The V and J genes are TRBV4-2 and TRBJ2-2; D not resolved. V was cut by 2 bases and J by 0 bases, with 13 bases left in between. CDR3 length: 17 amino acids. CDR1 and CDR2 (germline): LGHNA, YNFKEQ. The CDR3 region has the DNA TGTGCCAGCAGCCAACTCTCCGACGGTTCGAACACCGGGGAGCTGTTTTTT. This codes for CASSQLSDGSNTGELFF.

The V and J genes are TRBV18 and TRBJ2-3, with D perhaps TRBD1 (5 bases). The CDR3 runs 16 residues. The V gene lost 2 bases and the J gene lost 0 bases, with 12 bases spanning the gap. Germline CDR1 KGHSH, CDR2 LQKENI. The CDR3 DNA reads TGTGCCAGCTCACCAAGAACAGGATCTAGCACAGATACGCAGTATTTT. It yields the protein CASSPRTGSSTDTQYF.

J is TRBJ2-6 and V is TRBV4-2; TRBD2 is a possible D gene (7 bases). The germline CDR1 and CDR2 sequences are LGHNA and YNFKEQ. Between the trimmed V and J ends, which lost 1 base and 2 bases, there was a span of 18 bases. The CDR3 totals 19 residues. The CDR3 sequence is CASSQGRPAGAPGANVLTF. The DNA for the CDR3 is TGTGCCAGCAGCCAAGGCCGGCCCGCGGGGGCCCCTGGGGCCAACGTCCTGACTTTC.

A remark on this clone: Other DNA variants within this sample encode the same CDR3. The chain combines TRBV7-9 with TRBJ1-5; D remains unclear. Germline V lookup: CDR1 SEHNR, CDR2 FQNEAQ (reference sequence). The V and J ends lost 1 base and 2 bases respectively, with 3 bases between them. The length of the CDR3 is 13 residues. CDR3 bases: TGTGCCAGCAGCTTAGATGGCAATCAGCCCCAGCATTTT. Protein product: CASSLDGNQPQHF.

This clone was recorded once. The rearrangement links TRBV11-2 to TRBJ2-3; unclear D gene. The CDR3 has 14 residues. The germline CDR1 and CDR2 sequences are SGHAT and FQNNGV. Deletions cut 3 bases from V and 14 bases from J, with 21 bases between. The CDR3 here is CASSFAALGSPPYF. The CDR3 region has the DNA TGTGCCAGCAGCTTTGCGGCCCTCGGCAGTCCCCCGTATTTT.

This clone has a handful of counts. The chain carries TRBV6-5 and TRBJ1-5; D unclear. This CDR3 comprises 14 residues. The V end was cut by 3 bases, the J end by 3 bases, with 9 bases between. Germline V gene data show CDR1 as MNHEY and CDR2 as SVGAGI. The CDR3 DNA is TGTGCCAGCAGTTATCGGATAGACAATCAGCCCCAGCATTTT. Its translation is CASSYRIDNQPQHF.

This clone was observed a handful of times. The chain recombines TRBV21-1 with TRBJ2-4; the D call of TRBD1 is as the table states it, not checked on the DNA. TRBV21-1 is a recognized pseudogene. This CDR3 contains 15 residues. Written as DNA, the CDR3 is TGTGCCAGCAGCAAAGCCCAGGGATCCAAAAACATTCAGTACTTC. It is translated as CASSKAQGSKNIQYF.

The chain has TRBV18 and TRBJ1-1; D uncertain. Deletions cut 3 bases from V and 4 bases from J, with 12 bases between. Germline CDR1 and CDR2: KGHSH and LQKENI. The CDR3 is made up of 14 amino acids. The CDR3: CASSPPGRSTEAFF. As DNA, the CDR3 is TGTGCCAGCTCACCCCCGGGTAGGAGCACTGAAGCTTTCTTT.

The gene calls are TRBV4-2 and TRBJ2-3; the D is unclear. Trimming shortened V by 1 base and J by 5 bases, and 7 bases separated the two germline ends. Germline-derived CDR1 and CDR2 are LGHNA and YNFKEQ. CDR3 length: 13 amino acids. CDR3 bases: TGTGCCAGCAGCCAAGCCGTCCTAGATACGCAGTATTTT. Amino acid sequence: CASSQAVLDTQYF.